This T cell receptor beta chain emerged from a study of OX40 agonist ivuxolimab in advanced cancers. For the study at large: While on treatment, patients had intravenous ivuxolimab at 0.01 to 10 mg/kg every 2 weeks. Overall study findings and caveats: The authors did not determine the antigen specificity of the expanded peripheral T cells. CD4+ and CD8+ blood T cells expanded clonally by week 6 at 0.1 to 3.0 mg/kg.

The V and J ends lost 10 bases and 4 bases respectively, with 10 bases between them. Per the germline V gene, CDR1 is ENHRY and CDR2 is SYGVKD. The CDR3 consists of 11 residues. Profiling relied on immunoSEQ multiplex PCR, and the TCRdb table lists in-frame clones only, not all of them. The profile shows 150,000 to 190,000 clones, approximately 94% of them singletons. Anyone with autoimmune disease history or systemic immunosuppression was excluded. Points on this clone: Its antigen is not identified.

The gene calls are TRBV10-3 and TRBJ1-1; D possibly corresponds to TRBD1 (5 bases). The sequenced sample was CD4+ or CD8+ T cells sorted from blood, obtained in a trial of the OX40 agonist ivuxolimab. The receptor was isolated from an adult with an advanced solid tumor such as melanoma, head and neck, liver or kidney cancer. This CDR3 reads CATSGGTEAFF. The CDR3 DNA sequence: TGTGCCACCTCGGGGGGCACTGAAGCTTTCTTT.